A single count supports the clone carrying this T cell receptor beta chain. The data derive from a study of blood T cell repertoires in COVID-19. Study context: Samples of COVID-19 (acute and convalescent) were obtained from the United States, Italy and Spain.

In the original workflow: Amplification from reference gene primers served as the basis for estimated nucleated cell counts. The repertoire was sequenced with immunoSEQ multiplex PCR; TCRdb's copy has only in-frame clones and lacks some. V and J calls plus clone size are reproduced from that table; the DNA served to infer D and trimming. The table records fewer than 300,000 clones, 81% of them present only once. CDR3 length: 16 residues. V was pared by 2 bases and J by 4 bases, with 12 bases between. Looked up from germline, CDR1 is MNHEY and CDR2 is SMNVEV (reference sequence). The chain has TRBV27 and TRBJ1-6; D gene uncertain. The sample taken for sequencing was peripheral blood. This receptor was taken from a woman in her fifties or sixties with active or convalescent COVID-19. CDR3 amino acids: CASSLEQASYNSPLHF. The CDR3 DNA reads as TGTGCCAGCAGTTTAGAGCAGGCGTCATATAATTCACCCCTCCACTTT.